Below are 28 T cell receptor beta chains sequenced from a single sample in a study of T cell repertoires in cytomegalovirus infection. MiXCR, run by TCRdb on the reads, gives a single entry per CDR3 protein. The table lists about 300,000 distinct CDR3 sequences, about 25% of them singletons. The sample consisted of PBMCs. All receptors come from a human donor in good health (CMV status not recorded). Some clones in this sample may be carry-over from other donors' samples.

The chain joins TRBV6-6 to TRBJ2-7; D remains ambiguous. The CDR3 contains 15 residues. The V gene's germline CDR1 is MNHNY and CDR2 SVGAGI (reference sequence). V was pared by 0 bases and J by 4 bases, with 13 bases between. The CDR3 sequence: CASSYSNAGEYEQYF. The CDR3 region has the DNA TGTGCCAGCAGTTACTCGAATGCTGGAGAGTACGAGCAGTACTTC.

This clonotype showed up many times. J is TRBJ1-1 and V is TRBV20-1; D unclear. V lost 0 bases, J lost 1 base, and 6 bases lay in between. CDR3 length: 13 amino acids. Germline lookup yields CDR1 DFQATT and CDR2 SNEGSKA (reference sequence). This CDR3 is CSARESGNTEAFF. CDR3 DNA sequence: TGCAGTGCTAGAGAGTCCGGGAACACTGAAGCTTTCTTT.

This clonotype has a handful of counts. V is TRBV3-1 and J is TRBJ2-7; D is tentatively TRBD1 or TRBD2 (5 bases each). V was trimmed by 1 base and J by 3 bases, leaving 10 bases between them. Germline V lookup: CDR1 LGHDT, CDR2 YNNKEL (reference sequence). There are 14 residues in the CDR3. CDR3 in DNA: TGTGCCAGCAGCCAAGGGGGGACCCGCTACGAGCAGTACTTC. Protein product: CASSQGGTRYEQYF.

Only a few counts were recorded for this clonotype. CDR3 sequence reads: CASGAGLPYNEQFF. For the CDR3, the DNA is TGTGCCAGCGGGGCGGGACTACCATACAATGAGCAGTTCTTC. The V call is TRBV6-6, the J call TRBJ2-1; 7 positions match TRBD2. This CDR3 region has 14 residues. Germline assignment: CDR1 MNHNY and CDR2 SVGAGI (reference sequence). V trimming: 8 bases; J trimming: 4 bases; junction bases outside the gene matches: 8.

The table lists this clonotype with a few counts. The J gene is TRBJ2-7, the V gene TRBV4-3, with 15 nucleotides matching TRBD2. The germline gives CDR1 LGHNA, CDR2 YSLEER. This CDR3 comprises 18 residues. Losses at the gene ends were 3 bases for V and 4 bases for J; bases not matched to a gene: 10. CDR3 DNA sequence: TGCGCCAGCAGCCAGGATACACCCGGGACTAGCGGGGGGTACGAGCAGTACTTC. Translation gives CASSQDTPGTSGGYEQYF.

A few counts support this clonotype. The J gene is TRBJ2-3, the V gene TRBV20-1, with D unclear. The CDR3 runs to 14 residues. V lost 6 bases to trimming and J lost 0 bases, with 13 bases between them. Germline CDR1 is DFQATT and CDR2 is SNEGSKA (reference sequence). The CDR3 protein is CSAPDSSSTDTQYF. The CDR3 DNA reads TGCAGTGCGCCCGACTCCTCGAGCACAGATACGCAGTATTTT.

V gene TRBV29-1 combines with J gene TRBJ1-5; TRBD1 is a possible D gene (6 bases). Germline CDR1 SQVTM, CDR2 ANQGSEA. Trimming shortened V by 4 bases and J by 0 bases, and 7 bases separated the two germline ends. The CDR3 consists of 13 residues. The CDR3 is CSVGTASNQPQHF. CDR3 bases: TGCAGCGTTGGGACAGCTAGCAATCAGCCCCAGCATTTT.

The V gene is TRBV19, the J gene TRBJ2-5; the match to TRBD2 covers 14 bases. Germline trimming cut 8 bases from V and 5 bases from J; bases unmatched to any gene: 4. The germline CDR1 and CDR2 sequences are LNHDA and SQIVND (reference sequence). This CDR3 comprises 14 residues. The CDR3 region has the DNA TGTGCCAGTGGACTAGCGGGAGGAGTGGAGACCCAGTACTTC. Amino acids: CASGLAGGVETQYF.

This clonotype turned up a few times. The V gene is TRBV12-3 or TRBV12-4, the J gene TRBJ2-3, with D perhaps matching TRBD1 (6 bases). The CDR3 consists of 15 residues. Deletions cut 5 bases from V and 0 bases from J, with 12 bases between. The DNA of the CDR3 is TGTGCCAGCAGTGCAGGGGTCGGGAGCACAGATACGCAGTATTTT. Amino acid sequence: CASSAGVGSTDTQYF.

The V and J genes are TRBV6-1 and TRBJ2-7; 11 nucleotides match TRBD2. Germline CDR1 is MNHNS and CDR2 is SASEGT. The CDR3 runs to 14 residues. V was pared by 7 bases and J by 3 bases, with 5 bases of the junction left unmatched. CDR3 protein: CASKAGLAVYEQYF. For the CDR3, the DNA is TGTGCCAGCAAGGCGGGACTAGCGGTCTACGAGCAGTACTTC.

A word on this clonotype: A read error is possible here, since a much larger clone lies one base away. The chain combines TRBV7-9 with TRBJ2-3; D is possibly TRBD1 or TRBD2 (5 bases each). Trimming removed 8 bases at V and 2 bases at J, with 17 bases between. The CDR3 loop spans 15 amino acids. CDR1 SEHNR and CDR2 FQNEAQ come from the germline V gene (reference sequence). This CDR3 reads CASPLGESLTDTQYF. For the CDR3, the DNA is TGTGCCAGCCCCCTGGGGGAAAGTCTCACAGATACGCAGTATTTT.

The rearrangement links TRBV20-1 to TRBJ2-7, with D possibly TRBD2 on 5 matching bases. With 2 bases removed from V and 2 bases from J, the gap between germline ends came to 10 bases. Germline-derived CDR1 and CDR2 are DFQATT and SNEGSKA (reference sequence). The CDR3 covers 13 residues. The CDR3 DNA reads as TGCAGTGCTAGATCGGGGTTCACCTACGAGCAGTACTTC. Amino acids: CSARSGFTYEQYF.

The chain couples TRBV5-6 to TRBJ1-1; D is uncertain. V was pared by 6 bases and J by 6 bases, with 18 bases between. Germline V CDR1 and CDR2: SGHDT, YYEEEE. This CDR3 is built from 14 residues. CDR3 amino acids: CASTLRWVSAEAFF. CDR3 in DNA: TGTGCCAGCACCCTTCGGTGGGTCAGCGCTGAAGCTTTCTTT.

Here the CDR3 reads CAISEDSGLRRYEQYF. CDR3 DNA sequence: TGTGCCATCAGTGAGGACTCCGGACTAAGACGCTACGAGCAGTACTTC. The chain carries TRBV10-3 and TRBJ2-7; possible D gene TRBD2, 6 bases. CDR1 is ENHRY, CDR2 SYGVKD, per germline. Between the trimmed V and J ends, which lost 2 bases and 3 bases, there was a span of 17 bases. The CDR3 runs 16 residues.

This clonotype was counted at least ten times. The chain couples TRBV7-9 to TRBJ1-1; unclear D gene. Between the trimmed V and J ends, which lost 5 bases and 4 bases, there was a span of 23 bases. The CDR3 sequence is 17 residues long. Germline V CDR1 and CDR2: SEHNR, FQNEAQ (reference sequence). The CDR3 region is CASSPSELRVRSTEAFF. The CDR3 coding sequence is TGTGCCAGCAGCCCGTCAGAATTACGCGTACGTAGCACTGAAGCTTTCTTT.

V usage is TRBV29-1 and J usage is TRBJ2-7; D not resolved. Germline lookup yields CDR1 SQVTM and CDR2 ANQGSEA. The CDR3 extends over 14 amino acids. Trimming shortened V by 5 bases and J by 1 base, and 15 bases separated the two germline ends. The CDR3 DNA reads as TGCAGCGTTCTATGGGGTCTGTCATCCTACGAGCAGTACTTC. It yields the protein CSVLWGLSSYEQYF.

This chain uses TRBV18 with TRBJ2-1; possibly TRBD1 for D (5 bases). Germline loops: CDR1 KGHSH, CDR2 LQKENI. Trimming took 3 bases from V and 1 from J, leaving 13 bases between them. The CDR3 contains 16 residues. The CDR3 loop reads CASSPLAGYSYNEQFF. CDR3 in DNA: TGTGCCAGCTCACCGCTTGCAGGGTATTCCTACAATGAGCAGTTCTTC.

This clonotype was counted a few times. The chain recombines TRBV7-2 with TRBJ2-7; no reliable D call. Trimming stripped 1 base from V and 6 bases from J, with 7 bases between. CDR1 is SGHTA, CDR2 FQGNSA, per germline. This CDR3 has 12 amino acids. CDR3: CASSLGYPEQYF. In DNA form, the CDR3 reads TGTGCCAGCAGCTTAGGATACCCCGAGCAGTACTTC.

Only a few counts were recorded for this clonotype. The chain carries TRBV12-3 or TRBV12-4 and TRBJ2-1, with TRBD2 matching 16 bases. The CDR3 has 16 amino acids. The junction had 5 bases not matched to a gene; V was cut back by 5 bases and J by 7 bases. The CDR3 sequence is CASSLGTSGGGNEQFF. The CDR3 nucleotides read TGTGCCAGCAGTCTAGGGACTAGCGGGGGGGGGAATGAGCAGTTCTTC.

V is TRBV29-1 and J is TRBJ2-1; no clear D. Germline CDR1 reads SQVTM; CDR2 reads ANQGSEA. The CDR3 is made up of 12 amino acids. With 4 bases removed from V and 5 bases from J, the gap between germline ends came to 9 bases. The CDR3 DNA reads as TGCAGCGTTGCTTGGGCAGACAATGAGCAGTTCTTC. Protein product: CSVAWADNEQFF.

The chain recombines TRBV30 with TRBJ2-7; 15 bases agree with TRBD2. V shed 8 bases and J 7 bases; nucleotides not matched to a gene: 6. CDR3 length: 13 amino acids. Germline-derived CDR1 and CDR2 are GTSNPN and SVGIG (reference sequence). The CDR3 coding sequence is TGTGCCGGGACTAGCGGGAGGAGGGGGGAGCAGTACTTC. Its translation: CAGTSGRRGEQYF. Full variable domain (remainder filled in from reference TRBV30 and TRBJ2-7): SQTIHQWPATLVQPVGSPLSLECTVEGTSNPNLYWYRQAAGRGLQLLFYSVGIGQISSEVPQNLSASRPQDRQFILSSKKLLLSDSGFYLCAGTSGRRGEQYFGPGTRLTVT.

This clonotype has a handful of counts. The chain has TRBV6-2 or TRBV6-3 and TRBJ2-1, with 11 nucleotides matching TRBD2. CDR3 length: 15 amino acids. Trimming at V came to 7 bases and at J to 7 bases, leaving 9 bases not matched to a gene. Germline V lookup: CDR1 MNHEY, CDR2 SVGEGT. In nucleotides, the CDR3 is TGTGCCAGCACCAGAAGAGGGACTAGCGGTAATGAGCAGTTCTTC. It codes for CASTRRGTSGNEQFF.

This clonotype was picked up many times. DNA for the CDR3: TGTGCCAGCGGTACAGGATCCCCGGGTCAGCCCCAGCATTTT. It specifies CASGTGSPGQPQHF. The J gene is TRBJ1-5, the V gene TRBV7-9; D is possibly TRBD1 (5 bases). This CDR3 contains 14 residues. CDR1 is SEHNR and CDR2 is FQNEAQ in the germline V gene (reference sequence). V gave up 8 bases and J gave up 6 bases, with 17 bases separating them.

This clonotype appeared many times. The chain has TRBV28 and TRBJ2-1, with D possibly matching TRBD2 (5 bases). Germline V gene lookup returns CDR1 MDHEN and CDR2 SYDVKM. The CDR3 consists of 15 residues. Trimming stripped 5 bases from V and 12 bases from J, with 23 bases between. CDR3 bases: TGTGCCAGCAGTCAGTACCGGGAAGTCTTTATTGGGCAGTTCTTC. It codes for CASSQYREVFIGQFF. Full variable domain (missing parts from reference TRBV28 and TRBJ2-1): DVKVTQSSRYLVKRTGEKVFLECVQDMDHENMFWYRQDPGLGLRLIYFSYDVKMKEKGDIPEGYSVSREKKERFSLILESASTNQTSMYLCASSQYREVFIGQFFGPGTRLTVL.

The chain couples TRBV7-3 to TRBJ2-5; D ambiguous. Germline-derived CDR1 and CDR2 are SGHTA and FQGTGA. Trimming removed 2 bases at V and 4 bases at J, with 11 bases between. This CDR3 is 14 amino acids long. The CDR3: CASSLFAQRETQYF. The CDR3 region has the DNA TGTGCCAGCAGCTTATTCGCCCAGCGAGAGACCCAGTACTTC.

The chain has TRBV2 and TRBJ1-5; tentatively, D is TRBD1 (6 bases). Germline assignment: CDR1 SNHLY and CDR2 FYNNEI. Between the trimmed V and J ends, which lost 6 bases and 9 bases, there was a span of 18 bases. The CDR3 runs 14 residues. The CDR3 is CASRDTGGVGPQHF. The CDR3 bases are TGTGCCAGCAGGGATACTGGGGGCGTTGGGCCCCAGCATTTT.

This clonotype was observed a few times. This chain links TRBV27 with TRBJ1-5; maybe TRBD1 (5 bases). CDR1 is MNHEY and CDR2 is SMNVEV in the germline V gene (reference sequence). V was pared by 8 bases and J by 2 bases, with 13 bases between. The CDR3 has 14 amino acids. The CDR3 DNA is TGTGCCAGCGGACGGGGGGTGGGCAATCAGCCCCAGCATTTT. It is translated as CASGRGVGNQPQHF.

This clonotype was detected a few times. The DNA for the CDR3 is TGTGCCAGCTCAATAGACAGGAACTCCTACGAGCAGTACTTC. The encoded protein is CASSIDRNSYEQYF. V gene TRBV18 combines with J gene TRBJ2-7, with a possible D match to TRBD1 (6 bases). The CDR3 totals 14 residues. Germline V gene lookup returns CDR1 KGHSH and CDR2 LQKENI. V was trimmed by 5 bases and J by 0 bases, leaving 11 bases between them.